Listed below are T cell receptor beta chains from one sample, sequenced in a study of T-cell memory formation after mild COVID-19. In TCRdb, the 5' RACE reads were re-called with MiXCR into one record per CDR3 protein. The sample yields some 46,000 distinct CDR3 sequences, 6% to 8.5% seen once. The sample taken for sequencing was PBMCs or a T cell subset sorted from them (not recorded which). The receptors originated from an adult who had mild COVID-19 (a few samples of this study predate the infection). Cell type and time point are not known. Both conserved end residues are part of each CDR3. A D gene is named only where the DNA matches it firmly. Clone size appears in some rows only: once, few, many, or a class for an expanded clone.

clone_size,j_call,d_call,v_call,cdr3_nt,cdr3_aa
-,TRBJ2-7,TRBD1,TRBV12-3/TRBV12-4,TGTGCCAGCAGTTTCCCCCAACGGGCAGGGGGCGGTTACGAGCAGTACTTC,CASSFPQRAGGGYEQYF
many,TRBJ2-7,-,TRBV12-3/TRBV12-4,TGTGCCAGCAGTTTAGGCCAATACTACGAGCAGTACTTC,CASSLGQYYEQYF
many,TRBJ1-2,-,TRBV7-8,TGTGCCAGCAGCTTAGAGACGAGAGGTGGCTACACCTTC,CASSLETRGGYTF
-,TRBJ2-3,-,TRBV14,TGTGCCAGCAGGGCTTACGGGGATACGCAGTATTTT,CASRAYGDTQYF
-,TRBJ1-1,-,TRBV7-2,TGTGCCAGCAGCTTAAGGCTCAGTGAGGGGAACACTGAAGCTTTCTTT,CASSLRLSEGNTEAFF
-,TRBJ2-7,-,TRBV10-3,TGTGCCATCAGTGAGACTCCTTGGGAGCAGTACTTC,CAISETPWEQYF
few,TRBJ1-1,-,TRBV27,TGTGCCAGCACCAGTAGGGCGGCTTACACTGAAGCTTTCTTT,CASTSRAAYTEAFF
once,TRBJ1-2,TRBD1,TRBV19,TGTGCCAGTAGTGGAACGACAGGGGGTAACTATGGCTACACCTTC,CASSGTTGGNYGYTF
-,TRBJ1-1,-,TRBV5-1,TGCGCCAGCAGCAGCGGGACCTTTGAAGCTTTCTTT,CASSSGTFEAFF
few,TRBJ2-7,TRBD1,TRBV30,TGTGCCGGAGGGCAGGGGGCAGTCTACGAGCAGTACTTC,CAGGQGAVYEQYF
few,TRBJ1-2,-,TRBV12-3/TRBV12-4,TGTGCCAGCAGCCTAAACGGGGATGATGGCTACACCTTC,CASSLNGDDGYTF
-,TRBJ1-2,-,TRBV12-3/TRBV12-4,TGTGCCAGCAGTTTAGCGGTCTATGGCTACACCTTC,CASSLAVYGYTF
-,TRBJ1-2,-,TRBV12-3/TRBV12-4,TGTGCCAGCAGTTTTCGACAGGTACGCTACACCTTC,CASSFRQVRYTF
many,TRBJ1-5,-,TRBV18,TGTGCCAGCTCGGTCAGTACAATCGGCAATCAGCCCCAGCATTTT,CASSVSTIGNQPQHF
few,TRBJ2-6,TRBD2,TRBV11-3,TGTGCCAGCAGCTTTTCGGGGGGTTATTCGGAAACCAACGTCCTGACTTTC,CASSFSGGYSETNVLTF